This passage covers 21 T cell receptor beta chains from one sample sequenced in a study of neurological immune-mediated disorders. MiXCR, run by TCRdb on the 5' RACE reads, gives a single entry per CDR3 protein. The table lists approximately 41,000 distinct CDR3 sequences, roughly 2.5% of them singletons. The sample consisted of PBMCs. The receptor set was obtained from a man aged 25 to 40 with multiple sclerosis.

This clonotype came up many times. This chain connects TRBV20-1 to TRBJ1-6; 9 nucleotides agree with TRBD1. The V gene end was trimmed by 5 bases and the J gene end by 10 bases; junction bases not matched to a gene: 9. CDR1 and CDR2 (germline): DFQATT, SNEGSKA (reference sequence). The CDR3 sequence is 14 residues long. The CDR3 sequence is CSARQGQGHSPLHF. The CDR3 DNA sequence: TGCAGTGCTCGTCAGGGACAGGGCCACTCACCCCTCCACTTT.

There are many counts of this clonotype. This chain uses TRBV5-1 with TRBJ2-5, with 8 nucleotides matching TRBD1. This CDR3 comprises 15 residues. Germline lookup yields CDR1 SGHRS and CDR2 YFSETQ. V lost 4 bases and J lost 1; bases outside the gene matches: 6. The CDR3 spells CASSPFGQGQETQYF. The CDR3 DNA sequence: TGCGCCAGCAGCCCGTTCGGACAGGGCCAAGAGACCCAGTACTTC.

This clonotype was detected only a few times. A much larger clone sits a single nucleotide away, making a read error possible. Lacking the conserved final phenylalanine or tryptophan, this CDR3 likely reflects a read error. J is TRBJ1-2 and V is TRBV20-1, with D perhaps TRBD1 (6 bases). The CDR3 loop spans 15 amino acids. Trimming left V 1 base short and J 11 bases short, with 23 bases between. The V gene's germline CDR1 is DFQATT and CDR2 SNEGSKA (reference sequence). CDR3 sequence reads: CSARGDRGTQKTYTC. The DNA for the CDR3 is TGCAGTGCTAGAGGAGATAGAGGGACACAGAAAACTTACACCTGC.

CDR3 in DNA: TGCGCCAGCAGCTTGGAGGGGACTCAGCCCCAGCATTTT. Amino acid sequence: CASSLEGTQPQHF. This chain uses TRBV5-1 with TRBJ1-5; D possibly corresponds to TRBD1 (5 bases). There are 13 residues in the CDR3. CDR1 and CDR2 from the germline V gene are SGHRS and YFSETQ. The V and J ends lost 0 bases and 6 bases respectively, with 7 bases between them.

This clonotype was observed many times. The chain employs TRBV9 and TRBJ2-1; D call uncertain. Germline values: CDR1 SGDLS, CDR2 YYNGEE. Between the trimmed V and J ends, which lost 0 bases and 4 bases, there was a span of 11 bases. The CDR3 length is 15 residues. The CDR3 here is CASSVDQETYNEQFF. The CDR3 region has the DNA TGTGCCAGCAGCGTAGACCAGGAGACTTACAATGAGCAGTTCTTC.

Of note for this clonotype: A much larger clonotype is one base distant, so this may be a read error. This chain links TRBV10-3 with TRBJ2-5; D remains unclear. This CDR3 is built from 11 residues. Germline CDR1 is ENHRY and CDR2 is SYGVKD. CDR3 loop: CDISPQETQYF. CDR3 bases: TGTGACATCAGTCCCCAAGAGACCCAGTACTTC.

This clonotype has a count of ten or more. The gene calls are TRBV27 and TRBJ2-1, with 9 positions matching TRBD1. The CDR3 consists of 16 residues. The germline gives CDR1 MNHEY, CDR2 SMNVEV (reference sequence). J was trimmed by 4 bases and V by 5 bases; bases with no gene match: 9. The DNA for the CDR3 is TGTGCCAGCAGTACACAGACCGGGACAGGGTACAATGAGCAGTTCTTC. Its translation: CASSTQTGTGYNEQFF.

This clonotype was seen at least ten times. Here the CDR3 DNA reads TGCAGCGGGGGGACAGAAGCTTTCTTT. Its translation: CSGGTEAFF. The rearrangement links TRBV29-1 to TRBJ1-1, with D tentatively TRBD1 (6 bases). Germline lookup yields CDR1 SQVTM and CDR2 ANQGSEA. This CDR3 region has 9 residues. V dropped 7 bases and J dropped 8 bases, with 8 bases sitting between them. Combining the CDR3 with reference TRBV29-1 and TRBJ1-1 gives the whole variable domain SAVISQKPSRDICQRGTSLTIQCQVDSQVTMMFWYRQQPGQSLTLIATANQGSEATYESGFVIDKFPISRPNLTFSTLTVSNMSPEDSSIYLCSGGTEAFFGQGTRLTVV.

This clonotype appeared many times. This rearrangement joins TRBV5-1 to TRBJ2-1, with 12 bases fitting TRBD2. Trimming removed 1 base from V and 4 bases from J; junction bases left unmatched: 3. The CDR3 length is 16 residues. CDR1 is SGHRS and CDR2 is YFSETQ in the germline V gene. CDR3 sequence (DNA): TGCGCCAGCAGCTTGACTAGCGGGGGGTTGTACAATGAGCAGTTCTTC. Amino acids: CASSLTSGGLYNEQFF.

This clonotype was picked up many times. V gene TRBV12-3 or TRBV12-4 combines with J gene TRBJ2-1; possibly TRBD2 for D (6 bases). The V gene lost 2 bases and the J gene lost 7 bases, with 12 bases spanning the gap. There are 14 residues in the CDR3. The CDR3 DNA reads TGTGCCAGCAGTTTAATGTTTGGGGGGAATGAGCAGTTCTTC. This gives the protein CASSLMFGGNEQFF.

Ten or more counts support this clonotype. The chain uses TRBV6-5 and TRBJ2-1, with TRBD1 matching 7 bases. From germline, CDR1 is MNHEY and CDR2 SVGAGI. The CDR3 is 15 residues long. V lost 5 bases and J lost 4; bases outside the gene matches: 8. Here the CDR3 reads CASSVDREEYNEQFF. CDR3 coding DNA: TGTGCCAGCAGTGTCGACAGGGAAGAATACAATGAGCAGTTCTTC.

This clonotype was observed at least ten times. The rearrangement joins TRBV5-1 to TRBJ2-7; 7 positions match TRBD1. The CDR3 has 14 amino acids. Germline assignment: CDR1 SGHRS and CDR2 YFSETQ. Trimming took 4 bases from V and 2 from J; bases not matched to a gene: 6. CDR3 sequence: CASSADRATYEQYF. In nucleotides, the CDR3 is TGCGCCAGCAGCGCTGACAGGGCGACCTACGAGCAGTACTTC.

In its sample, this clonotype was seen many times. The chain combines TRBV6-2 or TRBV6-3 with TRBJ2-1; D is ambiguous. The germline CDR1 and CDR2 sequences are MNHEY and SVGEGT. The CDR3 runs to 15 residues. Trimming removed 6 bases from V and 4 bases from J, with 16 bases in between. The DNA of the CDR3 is TGTGCCAGCAGCCCCGCGTATGCGGATTACAATGAGCAGTTCTTC. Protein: CASSPAYADYNEQFF.

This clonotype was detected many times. CDR3 in amino acids: CATSDTSLGTQYF. The CDR3 nucleotides are TGTGCCACCAGTGACACGAGCCTGGGGACCCAGTACTTC. This chain connects TRBV24-1 to TRBJ2-5; no definite D call. The germline CDR1 and CDR2 sequences are KGHDR and SFDVKD. V was pared by 4 bases and J by 7 bases, with 12 bases between. The CDR3 has 13 amino acids.

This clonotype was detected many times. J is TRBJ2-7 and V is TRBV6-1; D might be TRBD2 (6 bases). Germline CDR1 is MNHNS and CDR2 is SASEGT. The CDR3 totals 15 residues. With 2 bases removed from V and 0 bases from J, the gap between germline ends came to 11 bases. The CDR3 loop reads CASSELRGSSYEQYF. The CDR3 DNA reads TGTGCCAGCAGTGAACTACGGGGGAGCTCCTACGAGCAGTACTTC.

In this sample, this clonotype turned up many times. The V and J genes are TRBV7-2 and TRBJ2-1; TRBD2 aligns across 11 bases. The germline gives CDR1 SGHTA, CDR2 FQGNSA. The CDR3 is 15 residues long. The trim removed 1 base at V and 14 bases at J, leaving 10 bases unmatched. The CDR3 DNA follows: TGTGCCAGCAGCTTAGGGGGACTAGCGGTACGGGAGAAGTTCTTC. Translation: CASSLGGLAVREKFF.

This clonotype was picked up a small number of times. CDR3: CASSYKTAGRSEQYF. CDR3 in DNA: TGTGCCAGCAGCTATAAGACAGCGGGACGCAGCGAGCAGTACTTC. V usage is TRBV7-9 and J usage is TRBJ2-7, with TRBD2 matching 7 bases. The J segment lost 6 bases and the V segment lost 4 bases, leaving 12 bases of the junction unmatched. The CDR3 is 15 residues long. Germline-derived CDR1 and CDR2 are SEHNR and FQNEAQ (reference sequence).

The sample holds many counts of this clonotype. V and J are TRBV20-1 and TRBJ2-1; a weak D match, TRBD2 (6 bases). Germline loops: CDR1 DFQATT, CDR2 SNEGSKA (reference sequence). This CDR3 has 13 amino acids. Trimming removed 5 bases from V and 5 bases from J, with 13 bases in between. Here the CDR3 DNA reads TGCAGTGCTCTCCTAGCGTTGCACAATGAGCAGTTCTTC. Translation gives CSALLALHNEQFF.

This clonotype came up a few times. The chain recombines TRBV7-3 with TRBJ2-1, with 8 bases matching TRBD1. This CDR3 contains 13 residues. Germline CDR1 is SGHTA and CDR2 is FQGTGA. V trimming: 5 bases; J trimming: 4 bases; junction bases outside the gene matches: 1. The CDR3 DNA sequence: TGTGCCAGCAGCGGACAGGGTTACAATGAGCAGTTCTTC. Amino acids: CASSGQGYNEQFF.

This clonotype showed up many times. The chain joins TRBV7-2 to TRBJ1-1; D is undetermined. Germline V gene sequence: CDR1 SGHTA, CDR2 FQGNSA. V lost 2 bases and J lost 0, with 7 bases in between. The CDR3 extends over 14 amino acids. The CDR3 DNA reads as TGTGCCAGCAGCTTATCTCGGCTGAACACTGAAGCTTTCTTT. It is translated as CASSLSRLNTEAFF.

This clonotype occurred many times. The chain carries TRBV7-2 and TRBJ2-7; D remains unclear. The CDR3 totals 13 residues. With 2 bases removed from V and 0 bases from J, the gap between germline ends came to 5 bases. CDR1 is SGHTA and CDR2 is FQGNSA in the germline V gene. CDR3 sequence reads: CASSLSDSYEQYF. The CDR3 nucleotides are TGTGCCAGCAGCTTATCCGACTCCTACGAGCAGTACTTC.